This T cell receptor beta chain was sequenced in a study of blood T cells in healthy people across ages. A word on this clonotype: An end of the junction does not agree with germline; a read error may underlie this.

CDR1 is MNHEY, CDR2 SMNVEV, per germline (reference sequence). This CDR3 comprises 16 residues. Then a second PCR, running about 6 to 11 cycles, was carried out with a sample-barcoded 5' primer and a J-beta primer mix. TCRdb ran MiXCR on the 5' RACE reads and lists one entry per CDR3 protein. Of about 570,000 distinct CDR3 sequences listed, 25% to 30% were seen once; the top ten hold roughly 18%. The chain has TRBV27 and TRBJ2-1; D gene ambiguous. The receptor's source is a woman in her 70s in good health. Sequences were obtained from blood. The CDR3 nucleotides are TGTGCCCGCAGTTCCATGACACGTCTGCTCTACAATGAGCAGTTCTTC. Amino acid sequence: CARSSMTRLLYNEQFF.